Listed below are T cell receptor beta chains from one sample, sequenced in a study of blood T cell repertoires in COVID-19. Profiling relied on immunoSEQ multiplex PCR, and the TCRdb table lists in-frame clones only, not all of them. The sample consists of approximately 260,000 clones, around 83% of them appearing once. Sequenced: peripheral blood. The receptor source for this set is a man younger than 35 with active or convalescent COVID-19. The CDR3 runs from the conserved cysteine through the conserved F or W. Each record gives: CDR3 length, J gene, clone size, D gene, V gene, CDR3 DNA, CDR3 protein. D genes are given only for firm matches. Some rows mark clone size as missing; the rest say once, few, many or name a class of expanded clone.

len: 12; j_gene: TRBJ1-1; abundance: .; d_gene: TRBD1; v_gene: TRBV10-3; CDR3nt: TGTGCCATCAGGGGGACAGGAGGTGAAGCTTTCTTT; CDR3aa: CAIRGTGGEAFF
len: 16; j_gene: TRBJ1-1; abundance: .; d_gene: .; v_gene: TRBV5-1; CDR3nt: TGCGCCAGCAGCACCGACGGGCCGGCCAGGGGCACTGAAGCTTTCTTT; CDR3aa: CASSTDGPARGTEAFF
len: 15; j_gene: TRBJ1-1; abundance: .; d_gene: TRBD1; v_gene: TRBV13; CDR3nt: TGTGCCAGCAGCCCGGACAGGGTTGGTTATAGTGAAGCTTTCTTT; CDR3aa: CASSPDRVGYSEAFF
len: 16; j_gene: TRBJ1-1; abundance: .; d_gene: .; v_gene: TRBV6-4; CDR3nt: TGTGCCACCCAGACCCCCGGGACAAGCTTTTATACTGAAGCTTTCTTT; CDR3aa: CATQTPGTSFYTEAFF
len: 14; j_gene: TRBJ1-3; abundance: few; d_gene: .; v_gene: TRBV5-1; CDR3nt: TGCGCCAGCAGCACCGGGGGTTCTGGAAACACCATATATTTT; CDR3aa: CASSTGGSGNTIYF
len: 15; j_gene: TRBJ2-5; abundance: .; d_gene: TRBD2; v_gene: TRBV7-8; CDR3nt: TGTGCCAGCAGCGGCCTACTAGCGGGAGGGGAGACCCAGTACTTC; CDR3aa: CASSGLLAGGETQYF
len: 14; j_gene: TRBJ1-1; abundance: .; d_gene: .; v_gene: TRBV5-1; CDR3nt: TGCGCCAGCAGCTTAGGGGGGGCGAACACTGAAGCTTTCTTT; CDR3aa: CASSLGGANTEAFF
len: 16; j_gene: TRBJ2-7; abundance: few; d_gene: .; v_gene: TRBV7-9; CDR3nt: TGTGCCAGCAGCGGTATAGACAGGTTTAGCTCCTACGAGCAGTACTTC; CDR3aa: CASSGIDRFSSYEQYF
len: 14; j_gene: TRBJ2-7; abundance: .; d_gene: .; v_gene: TRBV2; CDR3nt: TGTGCCAGCAGGGGGATAGCGGTCAACTACGAGCAGTACTTC; CDR3aa: CASRGIAVNYEQYF
len: 16; j_gene: TRBJ2-1; abundance: .; d_gene: TRBD2; v_gene: TRBV6-2/TRBV6-3; CDR3nt: TGTGCCAGCAGTTACGCTCTAGCGGGTACCACAGATGAGCAGTTCTTC; CDR3aa: CASSYALAGTTDEQFF
len: 14; j_gene: TRBJ2-7; abundance: .; d_gene: TRBD1; v_gene: TRBV2; CDR3nt: TGTGCCAGCAGTTCCCGGACAGGGTCTTACGAGCAGTACTTC; CDR3aa: CASSSRTGSYEQYF
len: 18; j_gene: TRBJ2-3; abundance: .; d_gene: TRBD2; v_gene: TRBV4-2; CDR3nt: TGTGCCAGCAGCCAAGATCCCCGGGGCGGCAGCGGGATAGATACGCAGTATTTT; CDR3aa: CASSQDPRGGSGIDTQYF
len: 13; j_gene: TRBJ1-2; abundance: .; d_gene: TRBD1; v_gene: TRBV2; CDR3nt: TGTGCCACCTTTCGGGACAGCAACTATGGCTACACCTTC; CDR3aa: CATFRDSNYGYTF
len: 17; j_gene: TRBJ2-1; abundance: .; d_gene: TRBD2; v_gene: TRBV5-1; CDR3nt: TGCGCCAGCAGCCAACTAGCGGTTTTCTCTGGGGTCAGGGAGCAGTTCTTC; CDR3aa: CASSQLAVFSGVREQFF